This entry lists 11 T cell receptor beta chains sequenced from one sample in a study of shared clonotypes between healthy human individuals. Assay: immunoSEQ multiplex PCR; the TCRdb copy retains only in-frame clones and omits some. The sample contains roughly 700,000 clones, around 67% of which appear only once. The sequenced sample was memory CD4+ T cells sorted from blood. Stated subset: CD45RA-negative fraction. These receptors all stem from a woman aged 30 to 39 in good health.

This chain connects TRBV7-2 to TRBJ1-4; no reliable D call. This CDR3 contains 17 residues. The germline V gene has CDR1 SGHTA and CDR2 FQGNSA. Trimming pared 5 bases from V and 0 bases from J, leaving 16 bases between. CDR3 residues: CASSPHGEPATNEKLFF. CDR3 nucleotide sequence: TGTGCCAGCAGCCCTCATGGGGAGCCCGCAACTAATGAAAAACTGTTTTTT.

This clone appeared a few times. The chain joins TRBV27 to TRBJ1-5; 9 positions agree with TRBD1. The V gene end was trimmed by 3 bases and the J gene end by 7 bases; junction bases not matched to a gene: 4. This CDR3 is 14 amino acids long. Germline V lookup: CDR1 MNHEY, CDR2 SMNVEV (reference sequence). The CDR3 sequence: CASSFLTGGQPQHF. The CDR3 nucleotides are TGTGCCAGCAGTTTCCTGACAGGGGGGCAGCCCCAGCATTTT.

The chain couples TRBV5-6 to TRBJ1-2, with D possibly matching TRBD1 (6 bases). The V end was cut by 2 bases, the J end by 8 bases, with 16 bases between. The CDR3 is made up of 14 amino acids. Germline V lookup: CDR1 SGHDT, CDR2 YYEEEE. The DNA for the CDR3 is TGTGCCAGCAGCTTCTATACAGGGCCAGGAGGCTACACCTTC. Translated: CASSFYTGPGGYTF.

The V and J genes are TRBV5-6 and TRBJ2-3; 8 bases are a match to TRBD1. V trimming: 4 bases; J trimming: 1 base; junction bases outside the gene matches: 5. This CDR3 is built from 15 residues. Looked up from germline, CDR1 is SGHDT and CDR2 is YYEEEE. CDR3 DNA: TGTGCCAGCAGCCCACTGACAGGGGGCACAGATACGCAGTATTTT. This translates into CASSPLTGGTDTQYF.

This clone has a handful of counts. The chain couples TRBV27 to TRBJ2-7, with TRBD1 identical over 9 bases. From germline, CDR1 is MNHEY and CDR2 SMNVEV (reference sequence). CDR3 size: 17 residues. V gave up 2 bases and J gave up 1 base; unmatched junction bases: 9. The CDR3 sequence is CASSLTGTGFVSYEQYF. DNA for the CDR3: TGTGCCAGCAGTTTAACCGGGACAGGGTTTGTTTCCTACGAGCAGTACTTC.

J is TRBJ2-5 and V is TRBV11-3; a weak D match, TRBD2 (5 bases). V dropped 1 base and J dropped 1 base, with 13 bases sitting between them. CDR3 length: 16 amino acids. Looked up from germline, CDR1 is SGHNT and CDR2 is YENEEA. CDR3 in amino acids: CASSLVWASGQETQYF. The CDR3 nucleotides read TGTGCCAGCAGCTTAGTTTGGGCGAGCGGCCAAGAGACCCAGTACTTC.

This sequence joins TRBV7-2 and TRBJ2-7; weak D call: TRBD1 (5 bases). Trimming took off 4 bases at V and 3 bases at J, with 13 bases between the two ends. The germline gives CDR1 SGHTA, CDR2 FQGNSA. The length of the CDR3 is 14 residues. The CDR3 nucleotides read TGTGCCAGCAGCTATTCAGGGCTCAGCTACGAGCAGTACTTC. It encodes CASSYSGLSYEQYF.

The chain's CDR3 is CASSPFLMSSYNEQFF. CDR3 coding DNA: TGCGCCAGCAGTCCGTTTCTAATGAGCAGCTACAATGAGCAGTTCTTC. The chain carries TRBV23-1 and TRBJ2-1, with no clear D. TRBV23-1 has ORF status, its function being uncertain. The CDR3 runs to 16 residues. Deletions cut 4 bases from V and 3 bases from J, with 16 bases between.

This clone was seen once. This chain links TRBV7-3 with TRBJ2-4, with D tentatively TRBD2 (5 bases). Trimming removed 4 bases from V and 8 bases from J, with 12 bases in between. Germline assignment: CDR1 SGHTA and CDR2 FQGTGA. There are 13 residues in the CDR3. The CDR3 here is CASSSASIYIQYF. CDR3 DNA: TGTGCCAGCAGCTCGGCTAGCATATACATTCAGTACTTC. The variable domain in full, with the rest retrieved from reference TRBV7-3 and TRBJ2-4, is GAGVSQTPSNKVTEKGKYVELRCDPISGHTALYWYRQSLGQGPEFLIYFQGTGAADDSGLPNDRFFAVRPEGSVSTLKIQRTERGDSAVYLCASSSASIYIQYFGAGTRLSVL.

This chain connects TRBV15 to TRBJ1-3; D is perhaps TRBD1 (5 bases). The ends were cut back, 7 bases at V and 0 bases at J, with 10 bases in the middle. The germline gives CDR1 LNHNV, CDR2 YYDKDF (reference sequence). There are 14 residues in the CDR3. CDR3 amino acids: CATKKGSSGNTIYF. The DNA for the CDR3 is TGTGCCACCAAAAAGGGGAGCTCTGGAAACACCATATATTTT.

V and J are TRBV18 and TRBJ1-1; D is uncertain. Germline lookup yields CDR1 KGHSH and CDR2 LQKENI. V was clipped by 1 base and J by 5 bases, with 11 bases between them. The CDR3 consists of 14 residues. The CDR3 spells CASSPLEERTEAFF. In DNA form, the CDR3 reads TGTGCCAGCTCACCACTGGAGGAAAGGACTGAAGCTTTCTTT.